This TCR beta chain was documented in a study of shared clonotypes between healthy human individuals. About the study: Each donor's CD8 memory used one plate, CD8 naive two, each CD4 subset three. Notes on the study in general: A reduction in generation probabilities was seen for non-shared clonotypes relative to those shared by all four donors. Only blood samples were collected, and tissue repertoires likely differ.

Memory CD4+ cells were the fraction left after CD45RA+ naive selection. Measured with immunoSEQ multiplex PCR; TCRdb has only the in-frame clones, and not every one. This sample has millions of clones, with 85% to 95% found just once. Of note for this clone: The antigen remains undetermined. The germline gene is not matched at one end of the junction; a read error may be the cause.

The CDR3 is 12 residues long. Germline V gene sequence: CDR1 SNHLY, CDR2 FYNNEI. This clonotype was obtained from a man in his late teens or twenties in good health. Sequenced sample: naive CD4+ T cells sorted from blood. Described subset: CD45RA+ positively selected. This rearrangement joins TRBV2 to TRBJ2-5, with D possibly TRBD2 on 6 matching bases. The CDR3 loop is CASSEDGASENF. The DNA of the CDR3 is TGTGCCAGCAGTGAAGATGGGGCTAGCGAGAACTTC.